The sequence of this T cell receptor (beta chain) was determined in a study of blood T cell repertoires in COVID-19. Libraries were prepared by immunoSEQ multiplex PCR; TCRdb keeps only in-frame clonotypes and omits some of them. The table records 95,000 to 150,000 clones, roughly 80% of them present only once. Trimming shortened V by 1 base and J by 0 bases, and 9 bases separated the two germline ends. Germline values: CDR1 LGHDT, CDR2 YNNKEL (reference sequence). There are 16 residues in the CDR3. Sequencing was performed on peripheral blood. The receptor comes from a man between 60 and 75 years old with acute or convalescent COVID-19. The chain uses TRBV3-1 (or the pseudogene TRBV3-2) and TRBJ1-4; tentatively, D is TRBD1 (5 bases). CDR3 DNA: TGTGCCAGCAGCCAAGGTGGGGCGCCAACTAATGAAAAACTGTTTTTT. Its protein product is CASSQGGAPTNEKLFF.